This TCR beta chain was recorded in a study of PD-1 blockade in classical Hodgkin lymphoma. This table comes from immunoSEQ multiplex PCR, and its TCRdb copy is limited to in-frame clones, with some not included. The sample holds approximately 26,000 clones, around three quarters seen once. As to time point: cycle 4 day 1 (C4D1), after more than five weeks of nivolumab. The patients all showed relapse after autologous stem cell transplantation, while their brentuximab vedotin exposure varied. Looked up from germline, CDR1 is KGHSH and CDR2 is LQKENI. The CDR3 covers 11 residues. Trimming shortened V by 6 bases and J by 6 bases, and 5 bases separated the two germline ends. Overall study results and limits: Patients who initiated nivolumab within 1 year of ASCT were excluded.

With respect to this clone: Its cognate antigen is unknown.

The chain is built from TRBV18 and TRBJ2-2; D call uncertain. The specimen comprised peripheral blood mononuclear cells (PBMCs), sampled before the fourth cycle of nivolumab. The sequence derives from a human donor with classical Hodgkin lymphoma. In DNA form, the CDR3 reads TGTGCCAGCTCGCTTGCCGGGGAGCTGTTTTTT. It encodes CASSLAGELFF.